This record looks at one TCR beta chain sequence and its context. What it binds is unknown. V gave up 3 bases and J gave up 4 bases, with 15 bases separating them. There are 14 residues in the CDR3. CDR1 and CDR2 from the germline V gene are GTSNPN and SVGIG (reference sequence). The record originates from a study of OX40 agonist ivuxolimab in advanced cancers. Study-level results: The antigens recognized by the expanded peripheral T cells, that is their antigen specificity, were not determined. It was also the case that some nonresponders had low normalized T-cell clonal expansion.

Using immunoSEQ multiplex PCR, the repertoire was profiled, and TCRdb retains in-frame clones only, with some absent. The data contain about 83,000 clones, around 90% of them seen just once; the ten biggest clones take up roughly 8.7%. V and J are TRBV30 and TRBJ1-2; no definite D call. This clonotype was obtained from an adult with an advanced solid tumor such as melanoma, head and neck, liver or kidney cancer. Sequenced here: CD4+ or CD8+ T cells sorted from blood, sampled in a trial of the OX40 agonist ivuxolimab. CDR3 amino acids: CAWRADQAGYGYTF. The CDR3 nucleotides are TGTGCCTGGAGGGCCGACCAGGCGGGCTATGGCTACACCTTC.